The TCR beta chain described here comes from a study of T-cell reconstitution after alpha-beta-depleted transplantation in children. Unique molecular identifiers were used to barcode this TCRbeta library. TCRdb fed the PCR reads into MiXCR, producing one record per CDR3 protein. The table lists 450,000 to 600,000 distinct CDR3 sequences, about 18% of them singletons. Germline V gives CDR1 SGHRS, CDR2 YFSETQ. The CDR3 totals 13 residues. The ends were cut back, 0 bases at V and 7 bases at J, with 9 bases in the middle. This clonotype was seen once. Given a much more abundant clone one base away, this may be a read error.

This TCR was recovered from a human donor who donated a stem cell graft to a child with acute lymphoblastic leukemia. Source: PBMCs from the stem cell graft donor, taken from the stem cell graft. The chain is built from TRBV5-1 and TRBJ2-3; D gene unclear. For the CDR3, the DNA is TGCGCCAGCAGCTTGGCCAACGCACATACGCAGTATTTT. It specifies CASSLANAHTQYF.